The present T cell receptor (beta chain) was sequenced within a study of control samples from healthy donors and cancer patients. Produced via immunoSEQ multiplex PCR; TCRdb's table is partial and in-frame only. The sample contains about 110,000 clones, 90% of which appear only once. Germline V gives CDR1 MNHEY, CDR2 SMNVEV (reference sequence). The V end lost 2 bases, the J end lost 8 bases, and 15 bases lay between the germline ends. This CDR3 has 14 amino acids. Sequenced: blood. This chain links TRBV27 with TRBJ2-5; D gene unclear. This clonotype was obtained from a human donor in good health. The donor label of this sample is uncertain. The CDR3 region is CASSLVGNRHTQYF. DNA of the CDR3: TGTGCCAGCAGTTTAGTGGGGAATAGACACACCCAGTACTTC.